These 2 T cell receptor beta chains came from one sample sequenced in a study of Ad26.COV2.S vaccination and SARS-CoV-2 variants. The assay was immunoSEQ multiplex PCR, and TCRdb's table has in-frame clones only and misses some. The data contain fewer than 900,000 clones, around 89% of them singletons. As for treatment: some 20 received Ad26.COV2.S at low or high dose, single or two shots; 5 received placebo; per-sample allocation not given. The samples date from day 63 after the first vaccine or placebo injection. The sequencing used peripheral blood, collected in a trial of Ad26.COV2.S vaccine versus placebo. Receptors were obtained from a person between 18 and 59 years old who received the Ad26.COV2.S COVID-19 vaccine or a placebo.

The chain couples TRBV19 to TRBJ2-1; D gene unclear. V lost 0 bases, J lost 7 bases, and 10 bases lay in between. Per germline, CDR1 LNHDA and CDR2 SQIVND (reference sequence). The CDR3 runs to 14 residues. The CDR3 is CASSIELARNEQFF. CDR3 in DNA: TGTGCCAGTAGTATAGAGTTAGCCAGGAATGAGCAGTTCTTC.

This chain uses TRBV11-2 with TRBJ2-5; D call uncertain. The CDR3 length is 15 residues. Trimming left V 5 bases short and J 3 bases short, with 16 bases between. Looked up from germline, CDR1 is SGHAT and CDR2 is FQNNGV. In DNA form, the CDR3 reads TGTGCCAGCAGCCATATTCAGACGTTTAAAGAGACCCAGTACTTC. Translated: CASSHIQTFKETQYF. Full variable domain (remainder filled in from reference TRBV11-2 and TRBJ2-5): EAGVAQSPRYKIIEKRQSVAFWCNPISGHATLYWYQQILGQGPKLLIQFQNNGVVDDSQLPKDRFSAERLKGVDSTLKIQPAKLEDSAVYLCASSHIQTFKETQYFGPGTRLLVL.